A selection of T cell receptor beta chains follows, all from one sample in a study of T cells in Graves' hyperthyroidism and ophthalmopathy. MiXCR, run by TCRdb on the multiplex PCR reads, gives a single entry per CDR3 protein. The data show about 680,000 distinct CDR3 sequences, with 30% to 40% seen just once and roughly 30% held by the top ten. The specimen sequenced was blood. These receptors were collected from a woman between 35 and 50 years old with Graves' hyperthyroidism. CDR3s include the opening cysteine and the closing phenylalanine or tryptophan. Each record gives: V gene, D gene, clone size, J gene, CDR3 protein, CDR3 DNA. D genes are given only for firm matches. Size is omitted from some rows. Given values are once, few, many or a class for expanded clones.

TRBV7-9,NA,few,TRBJ1-1,CASSSPQGWTEAFF,TGTGCCAGCAGCTCACCACAGGGCTGGACTGAAGCTTTCTTT
TRBV10-3,NA,few,TRBJ1-1,CASSQPGPGTEAFF,TGTGCCAGCAGTCAACCGGGGCCGGGCACTGAAGCTTTCTTT
TRBV7-3,NA,few,TRBJ2-2,CASSLIGANTGELFF,TGTGCCAGCAGCTTAATTGGCGCGAACACCGGGGAGCTGTTTTTT
TRBV7-9,NA,NA,TRBJ1-4,CARQGSTNEKLFF,TGTGCCAGACAGGGATCAACTAATGAAAAACTGTTTTTT
TRBV19,NA,many,TRBJ1-1,CASSHTENTEAFF,TGTGCCAGTAGCCATACAGAGAACACTGAAGCTTTCTTT
TRBV7-8,TRBD1,NA,TRBJ2-3,CASSLARTGGADTQYF,TGTGCCAGCAGCTTAGCGCGGACAGGGGGCGCAGATACGCAGTATTTT
TRBV2,NA,many,TRBJ2-7,CASNLGSSYEQYF,TGTGCCAGCAACCTGGGCAGCTCCTACGAGCAGTACTTC
TRBV5-6,NA,NA,TRBJ2-2,CASSLRVSPTSRTGELFF,TGTGCCAGCAGCTTGAGGGTATCTCCGACTAGTCGTACCGGGGAGCTGTTTTTT
TRBV11-2,NA,few,TRBJ1-1,CASSSTTGAKNAEAFF,TGTGCCAGCAGCTCCACTACGGGGGCAAAGAACGCTGAAGCTTTCTTT
TRBV24-1,NA,NA,TRBJ1-2,CATSDRSSGNGGYTF,TGTGCCACCAGTGACCGCTCCTCGGGGAATGGTGGCTACACCTTC
TRBV6-2/TRBV6-3,NA,NA,TRBJ1-1,CASSYGRGPMNTEAFF,TGTGCCAGCAGTTACGGAAGGGGCCCCATGAACACTGAAGCTTTCTTT
TRBV6-6,NA,NA,TRBJ1-5,CASIGTVNQPQHF,TGTGCCAGCATCGGGACGGTGAATCAGCCCCAGCATTTT
TRBV3-1,NA,NA,TRBJ2-5,CASSQDWGETQYF,TGTGCCAGCAGCCAAGATTGGGGGGAGACCCAGTACTTC
TRBV27,NA,NA,TRBJ1-2,CASSGTRHGYGYTF,TGTGCCAGCAGTGGGACACGACACGGCTATGGCTACACCTTC
TRBV4-3,NA,NA,TRBJ1-1,CASRGYPGVDTEAFF,TGCGCCAGCAGGGGGTACCCCGGGGTGGACACTGAAGCTTTCTTT
TRBV4-3,NA,many,TRBJ1-2,CASSNGYTF,TGCGCCAGCAGCAATGGCTACACCTTC
TRBV7-9,TRBD2,NA,TRBJ2-5,CASSLVPAGGPETQYF,TGTGCCAGCAGTTTAGTCCCAGCGGGAGGGCCGGAGACCCAGTACTTC
TRBV7-7,TRBD1,many,TRBJ2-5,CASSFSGTGSQTQYF,TGTGCTAGCAGCTTTTCCGGGACAGGGTCACAGACCCAGTACTTC
TRBV5-1,NA,many,TRBJ2-2,CASSLNTGELFF,TGCGCCAGCAGCTTGAACACCGGGGAGCTGTTTTTT
TRBV29-1,NA,many,TRBJ1-5,CSVDCWGANQPQHF,TGCAGCGTTGACTGCTGGGGGGCAAATCAGCCCCAGCATTTT
TRBV11-1,NA,NA,TRBJ1-1,CASSRVPVQAPPTFF,TGTGCCAGCAGCCGCGTCCCGGTCCAAGCTCCCCCGACTTTCTTT
TRBV2,NA,NA,TRBJ2-5,CANSYSWARSQETQYF,TGTGCCAACAGTTACTCTTGGGCCCGGTCCCAAGAGACCCAGTACTTC
TRBV24-1,NA,NA,TRBJ2-7,CATSDGDTPNEQYF,TGTGCCACCAGTGATGGGGACACCCCGAACGAGCAGTACTTC
TRBV19,NA,many,TRBJ1-1,CATTSANAARAFF,TGTGCCACTACTTCAGCCAACGCGGCGCGGGCTTTCTTT
TRBV20-1,NA,many,TRBJ1-2,CSADGDPYGYTF,TGCAGTGCGGACGGGGACCCTTATGGCTACACCTTC
TRBV6-5,TRBD2,many,TRBJ2-2,CASRASGRDTGELFF,TGTGCCAGCAGGGCTAGCGGGAGGGACACCGGGGAGCTGTTTTTT
TRBV7-9,TRBD1,NA,TRBJ2-7,CATRDRSGYEQYF,TGTGCCACACGGGACAGGTCCGGCTACGAGCAGTACTTC
TRBV7-2,NA,NA,TRBJ1-2,CASSSYREPYGYTF,TGTGCCAGCAGCTCGTACAGGGAACCCTATGGCTACACCTTC
TRBV9,NA,many,TRBJ1-1,CASSIGGGDTEAFF,TGTGCCAGCAGCATTGGGGGCGGGGACACTGAAGCTTTCTTT
TRBV7-3,NA,many,TRBJ1-1,CASSAAAGAKAFF,TGTGCCAGCAGCGCGGCCGCCGGGGCGAAGGCTTTCTTT
TRBV19,NA,NA,TRBJ1-1,CASSPRLREGMNTEAFF,TGTGCCAGTAGTCCCCGACTCCGGGAAGGGATGAACACTGAAGCTTTCTTT
TRBV12-3/TRBV12-4,TRBD1,NA,TRBJ2-7,CASSLWGRGGAVGEQYF,TGTGCCAGCAGTTTATGGGGGAGAGGGGGCGCAGTGGGCGAGCAGTACTTC
TRBV10-3,TRBD1,many,TRBJ1-5,CAISESGGQGVQPQHF,TGTGCCATCAGTGAGTCTGGGGGACAGGGAGTTCAGCCCCAGCATTTT
TRBV6-2/TRBV6-3,NA,few,TRBJ2-5,CASQIGETQYF,TGTGCCAGCCAAATAGGGGAGACCCAGTACTTC
TRBV5-1,NA,many,TRBJ1-2,CASSLGSGTDYTF,TGCGCCAGCAGCTTGGGTTCGGGGACTGACTACACCTTC
TRBV5-1,TRBD1,NA,TRBJ1-1,CASSFTAGTANTEAFF,TGCGCCAGCAGCTTCACCGCCGGGACAGCGAACACTGAAGCTTTCTTT
TRBV7-2,NA,many,TRBJ2-2,CASRVLGGDGELFF,TGTGCCAGCAGAGTCCTGGGGGGCGACGGGGAGCTGTTTTTT
TRBV10-3,NA,NA,TRBJ1-1,CAISDQGTEAFF,TGTGCCATCAGTGACCAAGGGACGGAAGCTTTCTTT
TRBV7-2,NA,many,TRBJ1-6,CASSLDGTLNSPLHF,TGTGCCAGCAGCTTAGACGGGACCCTTAATTCACCCCTCCACTTT
TRBV4-3,NA,few,TRBJ2-7,CASSQDLQSSYEQYF,TGCGCCAGCAGCCAAGATCTCCAAAGCTCCTACGAGCAGTACTTC
TRBV25-1,TRBD1,many,TRBJ2-7,CASSSPGQASEQYF,TGTGCCAGCAGCTCTCCCGGACAGGCCTCCGAGCAGTACTTC
TRBV7-9,NA,few,TRBJ1-1,CASSSPRAGGNTEAFF,TGTGCCAGCAGCTCCCCCAGAGCGGGGGGGAACACTGAAGCTTTCTTT
TRBV4-2,TRBD1,NA,TRBJ1-1,CASRQQGQNTDAFF,TGTGCCAGCAGACAACAGGGACAGAACACTGACGCTTTCTTT
TRBV20-1,NA,NA,TRBJ1-2,CSARAGAYGYTF,TGCAGTGCTAGAGCGGGGGCGTATGGCTACACCTTC
TRBV2,NA,NA,TRBJ2-7,CASRSAVSYNEQYF,TGTGCCAGCAGGTCTGCGGTTTCCTACAATGAGCAGTACTTC
TRBV11-3,TRBD1,NA,TRBJ2-7,CASSLNLHDRGAEQYF,TGTGCCAGCAGTCTGAACCTTCATGACAGGGGAGCCGAGCAGTACTTC
TRBV10-3,TRBD1,many,TRBJ2-6,CAILPGQGALGANVLTF,TGTGCCATCCTGCCGGGACAGGGGGCGCTTGGGGCCAACGTCCTGACTTTC
TRBV25-1,NA,many,TRBJ1-1,CASRQVQNTEAFF,TGTGCCAGCAGACAGGTCCAGAACACTGAAGCTTTCTTT
TRBV10-3,NA,NA,TRBJ1-1,CASSDPGQLVKAFF,TGTGCCAGCAGTGACCCGGGACAACTAGTTAAAGCTTTCTTT
TRBV6-5,NA,NA,TRBJ1-4,CASKMTAAYWEKLFF,TGTGCCAGCAAAATGACAGCTGCTTATTGGGAAAAACTGTTTTTT